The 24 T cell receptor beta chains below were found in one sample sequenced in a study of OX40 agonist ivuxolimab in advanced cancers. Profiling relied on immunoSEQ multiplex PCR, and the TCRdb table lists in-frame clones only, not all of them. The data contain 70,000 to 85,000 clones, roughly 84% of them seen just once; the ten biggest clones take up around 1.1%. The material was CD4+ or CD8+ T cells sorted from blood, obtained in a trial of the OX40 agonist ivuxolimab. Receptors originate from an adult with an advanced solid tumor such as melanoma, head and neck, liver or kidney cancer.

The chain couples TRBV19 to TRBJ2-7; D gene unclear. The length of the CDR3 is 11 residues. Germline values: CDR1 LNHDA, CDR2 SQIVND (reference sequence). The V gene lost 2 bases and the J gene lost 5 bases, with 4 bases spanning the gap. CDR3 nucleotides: TGTGCCAGTAGTATAAGGGACGAGCAGTACTTC. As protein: CASSIRDEQYF.

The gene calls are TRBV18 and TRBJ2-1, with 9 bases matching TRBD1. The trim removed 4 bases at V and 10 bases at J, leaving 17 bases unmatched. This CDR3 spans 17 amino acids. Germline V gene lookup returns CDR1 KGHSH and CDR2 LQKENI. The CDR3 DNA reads TGTGCCAGCTCACAATTATCCGGGACAGGGACGATGGGAGAGCAGTTCTTC. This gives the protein CASSQLSGTGTMGEQFF.

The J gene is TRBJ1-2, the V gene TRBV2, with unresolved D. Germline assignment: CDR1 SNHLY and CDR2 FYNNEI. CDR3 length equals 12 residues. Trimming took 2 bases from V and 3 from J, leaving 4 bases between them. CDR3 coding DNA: TGTGCCAGCAGTGAACAGGACTATGGCTACACCTTC. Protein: CASSEQDYGYTF.

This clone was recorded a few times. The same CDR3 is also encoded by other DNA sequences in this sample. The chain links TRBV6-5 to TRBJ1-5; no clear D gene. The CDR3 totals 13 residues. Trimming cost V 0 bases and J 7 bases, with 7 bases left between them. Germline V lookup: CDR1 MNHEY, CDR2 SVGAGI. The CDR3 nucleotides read TGTGCCAGCAGTTACTCCCCAGGCCAGCCCCAGCATTTT. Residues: CASSYSPGQPQHF.

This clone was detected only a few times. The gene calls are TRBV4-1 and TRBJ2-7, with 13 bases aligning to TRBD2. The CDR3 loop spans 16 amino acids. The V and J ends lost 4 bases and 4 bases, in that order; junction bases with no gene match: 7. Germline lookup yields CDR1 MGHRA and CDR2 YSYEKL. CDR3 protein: CASSPKGLAGSYEQYF. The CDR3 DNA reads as TGCGCCAGCAGCCCGAAGGGACTAGCGGGGTCTTACGAGCAGTACTTC.

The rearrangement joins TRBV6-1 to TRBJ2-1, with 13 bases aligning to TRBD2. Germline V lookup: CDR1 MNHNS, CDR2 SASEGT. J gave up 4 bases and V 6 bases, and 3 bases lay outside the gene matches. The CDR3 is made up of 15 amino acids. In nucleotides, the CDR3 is TGTGCCAGCAGAACGGGACTAGCGGGATACAATGAGCAGTTCTTC. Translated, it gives CASRTGLAGYNEQFF.

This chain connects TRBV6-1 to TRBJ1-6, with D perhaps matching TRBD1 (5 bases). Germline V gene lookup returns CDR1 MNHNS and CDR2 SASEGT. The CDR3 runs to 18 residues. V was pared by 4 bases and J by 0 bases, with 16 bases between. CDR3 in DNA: TGTGCCAGCAGTGCCCAGGACCGCAGGGTCTCCTATAATTCACCCCTCCACTTT. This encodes CASSAQDRRVSYNSPLHF.

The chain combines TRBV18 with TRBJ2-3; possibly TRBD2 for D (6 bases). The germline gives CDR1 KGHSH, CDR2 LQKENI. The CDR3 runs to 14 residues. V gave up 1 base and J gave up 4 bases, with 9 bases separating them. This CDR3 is CASSPRGEADTQYF. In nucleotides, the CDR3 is TGTGCCAGCTCACCACGGGGGGAGGCAGATACGCAGTATTTT. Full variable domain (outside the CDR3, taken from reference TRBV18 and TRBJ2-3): NAGVMQNPRHLVRRRGQEARLRCSPMKGHSHVYWYRQLPEEGLKFMVYLQKENIIDESGMPKERFSAEFPKEGPSILRIQQVVRGDSAAYFCASSPRGEADTQYFGPGTRLTVL.

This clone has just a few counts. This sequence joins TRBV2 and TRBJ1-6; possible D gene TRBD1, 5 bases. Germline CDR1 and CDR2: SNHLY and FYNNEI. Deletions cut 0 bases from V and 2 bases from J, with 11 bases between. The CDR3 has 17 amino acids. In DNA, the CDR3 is TGTGCCAGCAGTGAAGCGCTTGGGACGACCTATAATTCACCCCTCCACTTT. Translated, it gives CASSEALGTTYNSPLHF.

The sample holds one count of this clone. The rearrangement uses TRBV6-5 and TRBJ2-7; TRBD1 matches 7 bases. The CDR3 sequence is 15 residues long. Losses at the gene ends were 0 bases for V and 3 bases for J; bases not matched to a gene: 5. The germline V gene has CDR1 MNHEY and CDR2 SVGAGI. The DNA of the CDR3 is TGTGCCAGCAGTTACTCCTACAGGGGAGACTACGAGCAGTACTTC. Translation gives CASSYSYRGDYEQYF.

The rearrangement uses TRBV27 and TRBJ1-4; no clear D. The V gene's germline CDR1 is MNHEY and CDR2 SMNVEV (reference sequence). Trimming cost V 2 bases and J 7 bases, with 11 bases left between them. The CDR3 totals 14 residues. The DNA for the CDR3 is TGTGCCAGCAGTTTAAGGGTTAATAGTGAAAAACTGTTTTTT. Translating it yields CASSLRVNSEKLFF.

CDR3 sequence (DNA): TGTGCCAGCAGCTTGACTGACATTGGCTACACCACAGATACGCAGTATTTT. Amino acid sequence: CASSLTDIGYTTDTQYF. This chain uses TRBV5-8 with TRBJ2-3; no clear D. Trimming took off 1 base at V and 2 bases at J, with 17 bases between the two ends. Germline lookup yields CDR1 SGHTS and CDR2 YDEGEE. CDR3 length equals 17 residues.

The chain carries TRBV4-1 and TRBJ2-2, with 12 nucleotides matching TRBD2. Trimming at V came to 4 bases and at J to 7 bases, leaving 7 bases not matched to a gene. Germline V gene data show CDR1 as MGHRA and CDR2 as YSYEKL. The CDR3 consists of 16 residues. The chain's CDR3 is CASSPASGGASGELFF. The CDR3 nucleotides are TGCGCCAGCAGCCCAGCTAGCGGGGGGGCCAGCGGGGAGCTGTTTTTT.

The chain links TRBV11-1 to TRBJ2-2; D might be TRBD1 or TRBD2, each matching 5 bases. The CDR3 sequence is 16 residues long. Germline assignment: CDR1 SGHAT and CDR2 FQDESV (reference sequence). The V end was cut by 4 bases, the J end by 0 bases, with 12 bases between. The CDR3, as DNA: TGTGCCAGCAGCTCAGGGAGCGCCGCGAACACCGGGGAGCTGTTTTTT. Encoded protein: CASSSGSAANTGELFF.

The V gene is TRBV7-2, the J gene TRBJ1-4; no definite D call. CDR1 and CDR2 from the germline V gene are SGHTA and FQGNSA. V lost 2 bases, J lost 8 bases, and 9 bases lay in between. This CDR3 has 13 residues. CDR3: CASSLIYGEKLFF. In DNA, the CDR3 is TGTGCCAGCAGCTTAATCTACGGGGAAAAACTGTTTTTT. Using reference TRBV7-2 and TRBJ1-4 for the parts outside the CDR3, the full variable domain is GAGVSQSPSNKVTEKGKDVELRCDPISGHTALYWYRQSLGQGLEFLIYFQGNSAPDKSGLPSDRFSAERTGGSVSTLTIQRTQQEDSAVYLCASSLIYGEKLFFGSGTQLSVL.

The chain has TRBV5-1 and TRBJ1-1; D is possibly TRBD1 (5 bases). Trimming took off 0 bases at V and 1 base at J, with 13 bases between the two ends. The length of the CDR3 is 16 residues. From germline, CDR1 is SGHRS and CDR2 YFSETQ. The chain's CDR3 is CASSLALGDQNTEAFF. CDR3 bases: TGCGCCAGCAGCTTGGCCCTCGGGGACCAGAACACTGAAGCTTTCTTT.

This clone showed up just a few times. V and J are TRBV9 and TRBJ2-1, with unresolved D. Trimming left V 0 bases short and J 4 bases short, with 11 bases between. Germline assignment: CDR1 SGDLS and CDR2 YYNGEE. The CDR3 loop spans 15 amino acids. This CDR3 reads CASSVDGVSYNEQFF. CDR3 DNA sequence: TGTGCCAGCAGCGTAGATGGGGTATCGTACAATGAGCAGTTCTTC.

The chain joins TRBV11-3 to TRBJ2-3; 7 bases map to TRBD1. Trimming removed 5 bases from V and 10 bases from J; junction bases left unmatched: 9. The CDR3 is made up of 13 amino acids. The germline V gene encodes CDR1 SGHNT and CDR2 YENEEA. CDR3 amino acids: CASSVNLGQPQYF. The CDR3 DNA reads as TGTGCCAGCAGCGTGAACCTGGGACAGCCGCAGTATTTT.

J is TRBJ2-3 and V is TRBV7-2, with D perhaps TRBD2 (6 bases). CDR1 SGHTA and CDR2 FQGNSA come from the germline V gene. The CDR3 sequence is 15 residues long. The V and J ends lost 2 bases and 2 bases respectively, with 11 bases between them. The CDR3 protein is CASSLNSGYTDTQYF. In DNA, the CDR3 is TGTGCCAGCAGCTTAAACAGCGGGTACACAGATACGCAGTATTTT.

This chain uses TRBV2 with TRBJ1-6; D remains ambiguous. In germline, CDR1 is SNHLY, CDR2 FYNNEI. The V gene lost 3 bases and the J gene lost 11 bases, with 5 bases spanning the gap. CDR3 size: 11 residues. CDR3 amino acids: CASSESPPLHF. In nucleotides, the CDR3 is TGTGCCAGCAGTGAGTCCCCACCCCTCCACTTT.

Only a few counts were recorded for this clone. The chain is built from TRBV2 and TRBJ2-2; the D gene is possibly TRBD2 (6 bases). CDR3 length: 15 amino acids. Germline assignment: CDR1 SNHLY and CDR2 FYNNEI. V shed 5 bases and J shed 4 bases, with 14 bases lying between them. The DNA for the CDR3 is TGTGCCAGCAGTAAGGCAGGGAGGAGCACCGGGGAGCTGTTTTTT. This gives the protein CASSKAGRSTGELFF.

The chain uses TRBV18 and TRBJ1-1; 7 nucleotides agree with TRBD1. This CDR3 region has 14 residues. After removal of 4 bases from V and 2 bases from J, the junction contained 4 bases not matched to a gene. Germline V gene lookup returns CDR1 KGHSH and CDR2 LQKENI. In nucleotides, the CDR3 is TGTGCCAGCTCACTTTGGGACAGCAACACTGAAGCTTTCTTT. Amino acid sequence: CASSLWDSNTEAFF. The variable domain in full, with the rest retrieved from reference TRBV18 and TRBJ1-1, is NAGVMQNPRHLVRRRGQEARLRCSPMKGHSHVYWYRQLPEEGLKFMVYLQKENIIDESGMPKERFSAEFPKEGPSILRIQQVVRGDSAAYFCASSLWDSNTEAFFGQGTRLTVV.

The CDR3, as DNA: TGTGCCAGCAGCGAAGACAGTTTTACTGAAGCTTTCTTT. Its protein is CASSEDSFTEAFF. The gene calls are TRBV7-2 and TRBJ1-1, with D possibly TRBD1 on 5 matching bases. The CDR3 consists of 13 residues. The germline V and J ends were trimmed by 5 bases and 5 bases, with 12 bases remaining between them. The germline V gene encodes CDR1 SGHTA and CDR2 FQGNSA. Based on the CDR3 plus reference TRBV7-2 and TRBJ1-1, the full variable domain is GAGVSQSPSNKVTEKGKDVELRCDPISGHTALYWYRQSLGQGLEFLIYFQGNSAPDKSGLPSDRFSAERTGGSVSTLTIQRTQQEDSAVYLCASSEDSFTEAFFGQGTRLTVV.

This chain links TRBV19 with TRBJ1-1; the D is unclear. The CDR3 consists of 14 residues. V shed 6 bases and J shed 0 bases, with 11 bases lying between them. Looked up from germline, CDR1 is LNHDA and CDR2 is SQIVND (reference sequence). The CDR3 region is CASRDAFMNTEAFF. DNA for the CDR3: TGTGCCAGTAGGGACGCTTTCATGAACACTGAAGCTTTCTTT.